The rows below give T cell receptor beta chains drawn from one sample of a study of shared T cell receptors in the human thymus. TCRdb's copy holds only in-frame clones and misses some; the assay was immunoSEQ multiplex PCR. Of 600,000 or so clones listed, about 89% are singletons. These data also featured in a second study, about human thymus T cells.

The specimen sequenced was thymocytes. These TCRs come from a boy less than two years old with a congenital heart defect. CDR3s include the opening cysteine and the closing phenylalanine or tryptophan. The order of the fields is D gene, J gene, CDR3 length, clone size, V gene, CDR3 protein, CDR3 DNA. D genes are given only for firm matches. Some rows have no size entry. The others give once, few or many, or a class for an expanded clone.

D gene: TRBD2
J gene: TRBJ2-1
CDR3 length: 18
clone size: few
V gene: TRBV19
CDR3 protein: CASSIAGLAGASYNEQFF
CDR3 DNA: TGTGCCAGTAGTATAGCGGGACTAGCGGGAGCGTCCTACAATGAGCAGTTCTTC

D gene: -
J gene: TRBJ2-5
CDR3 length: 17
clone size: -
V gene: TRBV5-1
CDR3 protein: CASSLSLRQAQFGTQYF
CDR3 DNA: TGCGCCAGCAGCTTATCACTAAGACAGGCCCAATTCGGGACCCAGTACTTC

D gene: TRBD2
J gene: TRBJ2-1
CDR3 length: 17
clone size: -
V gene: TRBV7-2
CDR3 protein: CASSLVTSGGLYNEQFF
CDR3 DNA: TGTGCCAGCAGCTTAGTGACTAGCGGGGGCCTCTACAATGAGCAGTTCTTC

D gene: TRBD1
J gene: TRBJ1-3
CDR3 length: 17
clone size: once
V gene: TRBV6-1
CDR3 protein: CASSEAPGGAGGNTIYF
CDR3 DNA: TGTGCCAGCAGTGAAGCGCCAGGGGGCGCAGGGGGAAACACCATATATTTT

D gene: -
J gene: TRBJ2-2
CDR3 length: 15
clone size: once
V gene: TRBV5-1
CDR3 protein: CASSLGPGGTGELFF
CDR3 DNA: TGCGCCAGCAGCTTGGGTCCAGGTGGCACCGGGGAGCTGTTTTTT

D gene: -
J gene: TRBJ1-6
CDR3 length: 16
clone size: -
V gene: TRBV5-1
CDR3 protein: CASSTNESSYNSPLHF
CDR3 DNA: TGCGCCAGCAGCACTAACGAGAGCTCCTATAATTCCCCCCTCCACTTT

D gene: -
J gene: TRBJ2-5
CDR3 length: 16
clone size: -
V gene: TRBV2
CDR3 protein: CASSPKVGAPQETQYF
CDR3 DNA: TGTGCCAGCAGTCCCAAAGTGGGGGCGCCGCAAGAGACCCAGTACTTC

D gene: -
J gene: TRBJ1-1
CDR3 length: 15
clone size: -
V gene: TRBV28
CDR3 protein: CASSTPGPPNTEAFF
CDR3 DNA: TGTGCCAGCAGTACCCCAGGGCCCCCGAACACTGAAGCTTTCTTT

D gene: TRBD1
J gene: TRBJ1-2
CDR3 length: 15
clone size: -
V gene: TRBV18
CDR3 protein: CASSPDHRGRRGYTF
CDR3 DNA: TGTGCCAGCTCACCTGATCACAGGGGGCGACGTGGCTACACCTTC

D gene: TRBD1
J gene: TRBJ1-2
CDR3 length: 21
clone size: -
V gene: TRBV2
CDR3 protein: CASSERNGTGELNWINYGYTF
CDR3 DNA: TGTGCCAGCAGTGAAAGAAACGGGACAGGGGAACTAAATTGGATTAACTATGGCTACACCTTC

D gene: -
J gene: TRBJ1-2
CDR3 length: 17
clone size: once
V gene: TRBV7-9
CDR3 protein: CAIPKRAGRMKVRGYTF
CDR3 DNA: TGTGCCATTCCGAAGAGGGCGGGCAGGATGAAGGTGCGTGGCTACACCTTC

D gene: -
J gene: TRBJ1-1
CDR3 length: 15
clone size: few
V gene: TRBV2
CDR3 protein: CASIKQVGGNTEAFF
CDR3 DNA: TGTGCCAGCATCAAACAGGTCGGCGGGAACACTGAAGCTTTCTTT

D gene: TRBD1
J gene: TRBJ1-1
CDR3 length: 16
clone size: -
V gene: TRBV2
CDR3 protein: CATRNTGGVGDTEAFF
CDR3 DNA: TGTGCCACCCGAAATACAGGGGGCGTGGGAGACACTGAAGCTTTCTTT

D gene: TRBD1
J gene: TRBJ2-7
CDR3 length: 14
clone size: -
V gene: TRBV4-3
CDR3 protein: CASSQGTGVYEQYF
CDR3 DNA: TGCGCCAGCAGCCAAGGGACAGGGGTCTACGAGCAGTACTTC

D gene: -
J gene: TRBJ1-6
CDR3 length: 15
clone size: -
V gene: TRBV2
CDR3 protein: CASSYTGLTNSPLHF
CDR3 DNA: TGTGCCAGCTCCTATACGGGACTGACAAATTCACCCCTCCACTTT

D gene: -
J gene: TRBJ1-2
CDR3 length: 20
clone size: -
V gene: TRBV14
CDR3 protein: CASSQDSGHISFPVNYGYTF
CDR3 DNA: TGTGCCAGCAGCCAAGATAGCGGACACATATCCTTCCCTGTTAACTATGGCTACACCTTC

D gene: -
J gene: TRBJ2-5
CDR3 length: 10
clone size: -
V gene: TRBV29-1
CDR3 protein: CSVPTETQYF
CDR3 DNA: TGCAGCGTTCCAACTGAGACCCAGTACTTC

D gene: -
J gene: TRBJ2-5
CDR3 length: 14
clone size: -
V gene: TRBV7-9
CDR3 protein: CASSLDRRKETQYF
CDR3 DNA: TGTGCCAGCAGCCTCGACAGGCGTAAGGAGACCCAGTACTTC

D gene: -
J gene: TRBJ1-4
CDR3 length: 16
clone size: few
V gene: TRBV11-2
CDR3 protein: CASSLGLRSYNEKLFF
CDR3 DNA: TGTGCCAGCAGCTTAGGTCTTCGCAGTTATAATGAAAAACTGTTTTTT

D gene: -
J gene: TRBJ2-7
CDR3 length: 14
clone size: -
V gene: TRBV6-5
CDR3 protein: CASQLPGSSYEQYF
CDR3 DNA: TGTGCCAGCCAATTGCCGGGAAGCTCCTACGAGCAGTACTTC

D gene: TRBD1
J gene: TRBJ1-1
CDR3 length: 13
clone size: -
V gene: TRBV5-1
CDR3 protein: CASRTTGGTEAFF
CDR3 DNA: TGCGCCAGCAGGACTACAGGGGGGACTGAAGCTTTCTTT

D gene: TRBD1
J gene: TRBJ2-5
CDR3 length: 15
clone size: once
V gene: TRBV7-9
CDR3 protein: CASSHRDRGGETQYF
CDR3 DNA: TGTGCCAGCAGCCACCGGGACAGGGGAGGGGAGACCCAGTACTTC

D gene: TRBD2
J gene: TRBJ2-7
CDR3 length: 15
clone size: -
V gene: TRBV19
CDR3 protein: CASSTSAGETYEQYF
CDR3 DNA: TGTGCCAGTAGTACCTCAGCGGGGGAGACCTACGAGCAGTACTTC

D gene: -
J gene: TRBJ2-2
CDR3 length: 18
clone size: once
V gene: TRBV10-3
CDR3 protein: CAISANRDSRGRTGELFF
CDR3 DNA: TGTGCCATCAGTGCTAATCGGGACTCGAGAGGCCGCACCGGGGAGCTGTTTTTT

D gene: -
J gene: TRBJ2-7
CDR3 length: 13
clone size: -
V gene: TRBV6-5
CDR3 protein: CASRASRVYEQYF
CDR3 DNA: TGTGCCAGCAGAGCGTCTCGGGTTTACGAGCAGTACTTC

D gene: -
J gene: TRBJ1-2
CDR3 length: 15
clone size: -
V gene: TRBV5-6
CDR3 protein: CASSRETRNNYGYTF
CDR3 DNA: TGTGCCAGCAGCAGGGAGACACGAAATAACTATGGCTACACCTTC

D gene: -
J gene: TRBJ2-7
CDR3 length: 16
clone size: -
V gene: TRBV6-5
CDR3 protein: CASSSYRRGESYEQYF
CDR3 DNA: TGTGCCAGCAGTTCCTACCGTCGCGGGGAGTCCTACGAGCAGTACTTC

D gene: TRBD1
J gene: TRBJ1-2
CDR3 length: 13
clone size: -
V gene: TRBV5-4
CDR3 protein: CASSRGQGDGYTF
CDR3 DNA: TGTGCCAGCAGCCGTGGACAGGGTGATGGCTACACCTTC

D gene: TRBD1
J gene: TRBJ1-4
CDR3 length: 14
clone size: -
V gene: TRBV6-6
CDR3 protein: CASSDRVANEKLFF
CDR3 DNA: TGTGCCAGCAGTGACAGGGTGGCTAATGAAAAACTGTTTTTT

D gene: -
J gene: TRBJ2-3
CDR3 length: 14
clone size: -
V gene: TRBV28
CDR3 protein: CASSSPSNFYTQYF
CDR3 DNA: TGTGCCAGCAGTTCCCCTTCAAACTTCTATACGCAGTATTTT

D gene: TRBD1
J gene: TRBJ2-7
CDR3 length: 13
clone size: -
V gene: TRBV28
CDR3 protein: CASMGQGAYEQYF
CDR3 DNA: TGTGCCAGCATGGGACAGGGGGCCTACGAGCAGTACTTC